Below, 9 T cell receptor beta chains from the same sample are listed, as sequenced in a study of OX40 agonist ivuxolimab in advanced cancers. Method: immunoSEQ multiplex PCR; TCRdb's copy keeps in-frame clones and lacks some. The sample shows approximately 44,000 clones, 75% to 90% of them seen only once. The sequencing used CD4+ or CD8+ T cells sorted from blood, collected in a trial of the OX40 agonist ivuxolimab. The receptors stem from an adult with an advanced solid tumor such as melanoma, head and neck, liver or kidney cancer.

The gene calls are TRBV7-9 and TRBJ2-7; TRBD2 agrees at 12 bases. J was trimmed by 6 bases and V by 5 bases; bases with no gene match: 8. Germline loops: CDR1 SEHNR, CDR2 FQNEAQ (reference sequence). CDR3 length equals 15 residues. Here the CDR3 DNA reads TGTGCCAGCAGCAAGACTAGCGGGAGCTTTAGCGAGCAGTACTTC. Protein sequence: CASSKTSGSFSEQYF.

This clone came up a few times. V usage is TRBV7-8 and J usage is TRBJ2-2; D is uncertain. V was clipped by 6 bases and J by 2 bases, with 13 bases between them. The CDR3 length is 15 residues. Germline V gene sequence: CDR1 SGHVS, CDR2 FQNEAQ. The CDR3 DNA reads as TGTGCCAGCAGGCCCCCGGGCTCCAACACCGGGGAGCTGTTTTTT. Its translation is CASRPPGSNTGELFF.

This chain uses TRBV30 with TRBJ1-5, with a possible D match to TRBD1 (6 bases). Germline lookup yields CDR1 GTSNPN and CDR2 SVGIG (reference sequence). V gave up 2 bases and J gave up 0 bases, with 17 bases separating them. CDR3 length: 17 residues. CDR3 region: CAWSYDRTDFSNQPQHF. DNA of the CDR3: TGTGCCTGGAGTTACGACCGGACAGATTTTAGCAATCAGCCCCAGCATTTT.

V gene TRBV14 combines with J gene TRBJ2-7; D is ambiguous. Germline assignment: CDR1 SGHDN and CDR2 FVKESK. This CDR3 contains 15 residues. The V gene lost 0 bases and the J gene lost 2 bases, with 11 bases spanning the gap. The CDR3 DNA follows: TGTGCCAGCAGCCAAGATCCGGCTAGAGCCTACGAGCAGTACTTC. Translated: CASSQDPARAYEQYF.

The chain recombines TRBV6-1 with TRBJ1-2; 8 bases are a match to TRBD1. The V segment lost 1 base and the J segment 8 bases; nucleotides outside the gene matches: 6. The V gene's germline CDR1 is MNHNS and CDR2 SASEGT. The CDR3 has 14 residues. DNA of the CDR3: TGTGCCAGCAGTGAAGTGGGACAGGCGGAAGGCTACACCTTC. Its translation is CASSEVGQAEGYTF.

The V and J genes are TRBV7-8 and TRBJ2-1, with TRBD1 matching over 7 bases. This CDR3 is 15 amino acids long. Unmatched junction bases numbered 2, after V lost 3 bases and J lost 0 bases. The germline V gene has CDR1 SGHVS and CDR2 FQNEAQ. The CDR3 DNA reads TGTGCCAGCAGCTTTTGGACAGGCTCCTACAATGAGCAGTTCTTC. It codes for CASSFWTGSYNEQFF.

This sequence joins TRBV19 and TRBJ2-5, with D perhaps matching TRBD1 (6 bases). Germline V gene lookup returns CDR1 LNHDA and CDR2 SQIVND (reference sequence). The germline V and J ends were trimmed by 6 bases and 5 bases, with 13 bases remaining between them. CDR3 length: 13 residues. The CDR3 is CASRPGVHETQYF. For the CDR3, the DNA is TGTGCCAGTAGACCAGGGGTTCACGAGACCCAGTACTTC. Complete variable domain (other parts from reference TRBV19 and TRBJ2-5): DGGITQSPKYLFRKEGQNVTLSCEQNLNHDAMYWYRQDPGQGLRLIYYSQIVNDFQKGDIAEGYSVSREKKESFPLTVTSAQKNPTAFYLCASRPGVHETQYFGPGTRLLVL.

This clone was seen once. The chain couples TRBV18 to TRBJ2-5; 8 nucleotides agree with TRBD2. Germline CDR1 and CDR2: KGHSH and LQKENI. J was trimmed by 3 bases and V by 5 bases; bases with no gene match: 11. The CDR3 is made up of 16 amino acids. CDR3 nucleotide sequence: TGTGCCAGCTCATCCCAGCGGGAGCAGGGAAAAGAGACCCAGTACTTC. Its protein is CASSSQREQGKETQYF. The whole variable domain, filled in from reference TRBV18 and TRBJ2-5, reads NAGVMQNPRHLVRRRGQEARLRCSPMKGHSHVYWYRQLPEEGLKFMVYLQKENIIDESGMPKERFSAEFPKEGPSILRIQQVVRGDSAAYFCASSSQREQGKETQYFGPGTRLLVL.

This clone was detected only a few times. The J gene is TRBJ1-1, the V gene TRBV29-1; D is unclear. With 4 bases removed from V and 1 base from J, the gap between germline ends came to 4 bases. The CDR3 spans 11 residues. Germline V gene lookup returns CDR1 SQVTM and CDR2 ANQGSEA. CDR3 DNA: TGCAGCGTTGTGACGAACACTGAAGCTTTCTTT. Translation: CSVVTNTEAFF.